A single sample gave rise to the 3 T cell receptor beta chains below, sequenced in a study of blood T cell repertoires in COVID-19. Produced via immunoSEQ multiplex PCR; TCRdb's table is partial and in-frame only. The table has about 250,000 clones, around 88% seen once. Sequencing input: peripheral blood. The receptors originated from a middle-aged man with active or convalescent COVID-19.

V gene TRBV6-1 combines with J gene TRBJ2-5, with 9 bases identical to TRBD1. V lost 2 bases to trimming and J lost 2 bases; unmatched junction nucleotides: 3. This CDR3 is 15 amino acids long. Germline lookup yields CDR1 MNHNS and CDR2 SASEGT. The CDR3 region is CASSERGQGQETQYF. CDR3 nucleotides: TGTGCCAGCAGTGAAAGGGGACAGGGACAAGAGACCCAGTACTTC.

Comment on this clone: Distinct nucleotide sequences in the sample also encode this CDR3. This sequence joins TRBV5-1 and TRBJ1-1; a possible D gene is TRBD1 (5 bases). Germline V lookup: CDR1 SGHRS, CDR2 YFSETQ. V lost 2 bases to trimming and J lost 5 bases, with 10 bases between them. CDR3 length: 13 residues. The chain's CDR3 is CASSLRGGTEAFF. The CDR3 coding sequence is TGCGCCAGCAGCTTAAGGGGCGGAACTGAAGCTTTCTTT.

The chain employs TRBV14 and TRBJ1-2; a weak D match, TRBD1 (5 bases). The CDR3 is 13 residues long. The germline V gene encodes CDR1 SGHDN and CDR2 FVKESK. Trimming removed 1 base at V and 8 bases at J, with 11 bases between. This CDR3 is CASSQAGVGGYTF. The CDR3, as DNA: TGTGCCAGCAGCCAAGCGGGGGTCGGCGGCTACACCTTC.